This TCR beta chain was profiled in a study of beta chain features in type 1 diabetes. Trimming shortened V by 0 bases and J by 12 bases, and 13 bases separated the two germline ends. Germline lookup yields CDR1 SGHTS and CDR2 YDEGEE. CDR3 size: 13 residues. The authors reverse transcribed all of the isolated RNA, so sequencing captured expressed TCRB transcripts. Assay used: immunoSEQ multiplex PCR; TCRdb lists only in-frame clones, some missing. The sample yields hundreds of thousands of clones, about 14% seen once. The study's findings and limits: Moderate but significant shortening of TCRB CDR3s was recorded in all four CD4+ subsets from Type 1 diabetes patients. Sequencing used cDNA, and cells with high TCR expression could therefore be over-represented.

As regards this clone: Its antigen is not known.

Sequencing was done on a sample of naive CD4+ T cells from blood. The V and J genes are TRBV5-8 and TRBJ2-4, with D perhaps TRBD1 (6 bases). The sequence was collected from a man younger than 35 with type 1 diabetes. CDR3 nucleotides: TGTGCCAGCAGCTTGGCCTCAGGACAGAGTCAGTACTTC. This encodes CASSLASGQSQYF.